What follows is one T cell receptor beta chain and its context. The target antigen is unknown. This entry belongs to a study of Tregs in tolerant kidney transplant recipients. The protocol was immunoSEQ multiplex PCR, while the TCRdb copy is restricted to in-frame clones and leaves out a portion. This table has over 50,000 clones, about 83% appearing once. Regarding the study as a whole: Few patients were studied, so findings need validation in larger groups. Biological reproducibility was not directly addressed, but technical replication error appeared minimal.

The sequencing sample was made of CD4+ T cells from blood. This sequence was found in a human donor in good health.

Here the CDR3 DNA reads TGTGCCAGCAGTGACTTGACCGGAACTGAAGCTTTCTTT. Residues: CASSDLTGTEAFF. The rearrangement links TRBV6-5 to TRBJ1-1; no definite D call. Germline V CDR1 and CDR2: MNHEY, SVGAGI. V gave up 5 bases and J gave up 5 bases, with 12 bases separating them. The CDR3 is 13 residues long.